This entry lists 10 T cell receptor beta chains sequenced from one sample in a study of response to subunit inactivated influenza vaccine. One entry per CDR3 protein results from TCRdb running MiXCR on the RT-PCR reads. The data contain roughly 670,000 distinct CDR3 sequences, less than 15% of them seen just once; the ten biggest clones take up roughly 7.6%. The sequencing used PBMCs from blood, collected 14 to 15 days before vaccination. Receptors originate from a man aged 45-65 years who received an inactivated influenza vaccine.

The chain uses TRBV12-3 or TRBV12-4 and TRBJ2-7; 13 bases fit TRBD2. The CDR3 spans 15 residues. The V segment lost 5 bases and the J segment 7 bases; nucleotides outside the gene matches: 8. The CDR3 region is CASSARTSGGSEQYF. The CDR3 DNA is TGTGCCAGCAGTGCCCGGACTAGCGGGGGCTCGGAGCAGTACTTC.

This clonotype was detected ten times or more. The CDR3 DNA sequence: TGTGCCAGCAGTTGGGGGGGCACTGAGCAGTTCTTC. It specifies CASSWGGTEQFF. V and J are TRBV27 and TRBJ2-1, with D possibly TRBD2 on 7 matching bases. V was pared by 4 bases and J by 9 bases, with 10 bases between. The CDR3 is made up of 12 amino acids. Per germline, CDR1 MNHEY and CDR2 SMNVEV (reference sequence).

The genes are TRBV7-9 and TRBJ2-1; TRBD2 agrees at 7 bases. This CDR3 is 15 amino acids long. J gave up 4 bases and V 5 bases, and 8 bases lay outside the gene matches. Per the germline V gene, CDR1 is SEHNR and CDR2 is FQNEAQ (reference sequence). CDR3: CASSESGKFYNEQFF. In DNA form, the CDR3 reads TGTGCCAGCAGCGAAAGCGGGAAGTTTTACAATGAGCAGTTCTTC.

The genes are TRBV5-1 and TRBJ2-6; D tentatively fits TRBD1 or TRBD2 (5 bases each). This CDR3 is built from 18 residues. The ends were cut back, 3 bases at V and 3 bases at J, with 19 bases in the middle. Germline CDR1 reads SGHRS; CDR2 reads YFSETQ. CDR3 protein: CASSSSAPGALGANVLTF. The CDR3 DNA is TGCGCCAGCAGCTCCTCCGCCCCCGGGGCGCTTGGGGCCAACGTCCTGACTTTC.

This clonotype was counted between two and nine times. V usage is TRBV10-3 and J usage is TRBJ2-2, with D perhaps assigned TRBD1 or TRBD2 (5 bases each). This CDR3 comprises 13 residues. Per the germline V gene, CDR1 is ENHRY and CDR2 is SYGVKD. Trimming removed 7 bases at V and 2 bases at J, with 8 bases between. CDR3 DNA sequence: TGTGCCATCAACGGGGCCAACACCGGGGAGCTGTTTTTT. Translation gives CAINGANTGELFF.

This clonotype was seen at least ten times. V gene TRBV2 combines with J gene TRBJ2-2; a weak D match, TRBD1 (5 bases). The CDR3 spans 13 residues. The germline V and J ends were trimmed by 5 bases and 5 bases, with 9 bases remaining between them. Per the germline V gene, CDR1 is SNHLY and CDR2 is FYNNEI. Here the CDR3 DNA reads TGTGCCAGCAGTCCTCAGGGAACCGGGGAGCTGTTTTTT. Residues: CASSPQGTGELFF.

This clonotype was counted between two and nine times. This sequence joins TRBV10-3 and TRBJ2-3; 15 bases align to TRBD2. V gave up 4 bases and J gave up 6 bases; unmatched junction bases: 5. The V gene's germline CDR1 is ENHRY and CDR2 SYGVKD. The CDR3 is made up of 16 amino acids. The CDR3 DNA reads as TGTGCCATCAGTGGGGGACTAGCGGGAGGATACGATACGCAGTATTTT. Its protein product is CAISGGLAGGYDTQYF.

This clonotype was seen only a few times. The V gene is TRBV29-1, the J gene TRBJ2-3; 10 bases line up with TRBD2. Germline V gives CDR1 SQVTM, CDR2 ANQGSEA. V lost 6 bases to trimming and J lost 5 bases; unmatched junction nucleotides: 8. This CDR3 spans 14 amino acids. DNA for the CDR3: TGCAGCGTCCCAGCGGGAGGGCCGCAAGATACGCAGTATTTT. It translates to CSVPAGGPQDTQYF.

This clonotype was observed a handful of times. The rearrangement joins TRBV27 to TRBJ2-2, with TRBD2 as a possible D gene (6 bases). Between the trimmed V and J ends, which lost 2 bases and 5 bases, there was a span of 15 bases. CDR3 length: 16 residues. Germline V CDR1 and CDR2: MNHEY, SMNVEV (reference sequence). In DNA form, the CDR3 reads TGTGCCAGCAGTTTAATCGGGGGAGCGAGTACCGGGGAGCTGTTTTTT. Amino acids: CASSLIGGASTGELFF.

This chain joins TRBV4-3 and TRBJ2-1; the match to TRBD2 covers 11 bases. The J segment lost 4 bases and the V segment lost 0 bases, leaving 5 bases of the junction unmatched. The length of the CDR3 is 17 residues. Germline V gene data show CDR1 as LGHNA and CDR2 as YSLEER. The CDR3 region is CASSQDSTSGGYNEQFF. The CDR3 coding sequence is TGCGCCAGCAGCCAAGACTCAACTAGCGGGGGTTACAATGAGCAGTTCTTC.